The following is a TCR beta chain sequence with its context. Its antigen is currently not known. Base qualities are missing; no much larger clone stands one base away. Whole blood was collected in K2EDTA tubes by collaborating institutions according to the institutions' own protocols. For TCRbeta analysis, collaborator samples were shipped as frozen whole blood, as isolated PBMCs, or as DNA extracted from either sample type. CDR1 and CDR2 are drawn from the germline V gene: MNHEY, SVGAGI. The germline V and J ends show losses of 5 bases and 5 bases respectively, and no gene match explains 10 bases of the junction. The CDR3, from cysteine to phenylalanine, totals 15 residues. The kept DNA is CDR3 alone, 45 bases in frame from the first base. The sample comes from a study of blood T cell repertoires in COVID-19 (dated by TCRdb to the early 2020s). At the level of the whole study: Samples from collaborators originated in the United States, Italy and Spain and spanned both the acute and convalescent phases of COVID-19. Deeply sampled blood TCRbeta repertoires from subjects exposed to, actively infected with, or recovered from COVID-19 were included in the dataset. HLA class I and class II types, where available, came from metadata supplied by the sample provider rather than from assay-based typing. The samples were drawn from the first 160 participants of the ongoing ImmuneRACE study and from 950 to 1,500 subjects provided by 6 global collaborators. The material from the prospective study consisted of cDNA or gDNA derived from T cells, B-cell-depleted T cells, or PBMCs. A freely available public database, intended as a resource for researchers studying the immune response to SARS-CoV-2, is where the repertoires were released. Sample metadata almost always included a de-identified subject ID, COVID-19 status, age in years and sex.

TCRbeta CDR3 regions were amplified from genomic DNA using the immunoSEQ Assay, a bias-controlled multiplex PCR. The paper's processing steps were these. The number of nucleated cells in each sample was estimated by amplification of reference gene primers within the assay. Sequence reads were collapsed and filtered to measure the absolute abundance of every unique TCRbeta CDR3 rearrangement. For each sample, productive Simpson clonality was calculated by taking the square root of Simpson's diversity index across productive rearrangements. The table was pulled from immuneACCESS by TCRdb, which kept in-frame rearrangements only. Such tables lose some clones; where checked, under half of the loss comes from unresolved V genes, and the rest has no known cause. D and trimming were read from the DNA, whereas the V and J calls and clone size are those reported in that table. The sample table lists tens of thousands of clones, approximately 83% of them with a count of one. Together, the top ten hold under 3% of the sample.

Study-wide conclusions, independent of this receptor: The quantity of clinical and demographic metadata differed by source and by participant and was supplied without curation.

Specimen: peripheral blood. Recombination linked TRBV6-5 to TRBJ2-5; 8 middle bases align to TRBD2. This sequence originates from a man older than 75 with acute or convalescent COVID-19. The DNA sequence follows: TGTGCCAGCAGTCCTGCGGGAGGTCGGCGGGAGACCCAGTACTTC. Its protein reads: CASSPAGGRRETQYF.